What follows is one TCR beta chain and its context. The data originate from a study of CD8+CD57+ T cells in acquired aplastic anemia. Trimming took off 3 bases at V and 4 bases at J, with 15 bases between the two ends. Germline loops: CDR1 LNHDA, CDR2 SQIVND (reference sequence). This CDR3 is 15 amino acids long. Patients included in sequencing had previously demonstrated CD8+CD57+ cell expansion by flow cytometry. Genomic DNA served as template for TCR beta VDJ and CDR3 profiling. Each CDR3 protein gets one entry after TCRdb re-called the reads with MiXCR. The sample has 80,000 or so distinct CDR3 sequences; 60% to 75% are singletons.

This chain uses TRBV19 with TRBJ2-5, with D perhaps matching TRBD2 (6 bases). The sequence was collected from a human donor with aplastic anemia. Material for sequencing was sorted CD4+, CD8+, or CD8+CD57+ T cells (not recorded which) from PBMCs. DNA of the CDR3: TGTGCCAGTAGTATCCACCCAGAGGGAGGAGAGACCCAGTACTTC. It yields the protein CASSIHPEGGETQYF.